The rows below give T cell receptor beta chains drawn from one sample of a study of T cell responses to AZD1222 COVID-19 vaccine. TCRdb keeps only in-frame clones here, not all; method: immunoSEQ multiplex PCR. The data contain about 190,000 clones, about nine tenths of them singletons. This sample comprised peripheral blood, obtained on day 0 of MenACWY control vaccination. The receptors derive from an adult in good health. The CDR3 runs from the conserved cysteine through the conserved F or W. A D gene is named only where the DNA matches it firmly. Not all rows give a size; the values are once, few, many and, for expanded clones, a class.

j_call v_call d_call clone_size cdr3_aa cdr3_nt
TRBJ1-5 TRBV19 NA NA CASTEGAKGQPQHF TGTGCCAGCACAGAGGGCGCGAAGGGTCAGCCCCAGCATTTT
TRBJ1-3 TRBV2 TRBD1 few CASRGTGTGNTIYF TGTGCCAGCAGAGGGACAGGGACTGGAAACACCATATATTTT
TRBJ2-7 TRBV5-6 NA NA CASSFRSRAYEQYF TGTGCCAGCAGCTTCCGGAGTCGAGCCTACGAGCAGTACTTC
TRBJ1-2 TRBV20-1 NA NA CSASAVEYGYTF TGCAGTGCTAGTGCGGTTGAGTATGGCTACACCTTC
TRBJ1-5 TRBV30 NA NA CAWAPGYNQPQHF TGTGCCTGGGCCCCGGGCTACAATCAGCCCCAGCATTTT
TRBJ1-5 TRBV6-5 NA NA CASRTTGLSNQPQHF TGTGCCAGCAGAACCACAGGACTTAGCAATCAGCCCCAGCATTTT
TRBJ2-7 TRBV5-4 NA NA CASSLVDSYEQYF TGTGCCAGCAGCTTGGTTGATTCCTACGAGCAGTACTTC
TRBJ1-3 TRBV7-9 TRBD1 NA CASSSPGQVFSGNTIYF TGTGCCAGCAGTTCCCCGGGACAGGTGTTCTCTGGAAACACCATATATTTT
TRBJ2-5 TRBV29-1 NA NA CSVRWGQETQYF TGCAGCGTTCGGTGGGGACAAGAGACCCAGTACTTC
TRBJ1-3 TRBV10-3 NA NA CAALVERGNTIYF TGTGCCGCCCTGGTGGAGAGGGGAAACACCATATATTTT
TRBJ1-1 TRBV6-6 TRBD1 NA CASSQPTRDRGMNTEAFF TGTGCCAGCAGTCAACCTACCCGGGACAGGGGAATGAACACTGAAGCTTTCTTT
TRBJ2-1 TRBV9 NA NA CASSPRDTSYNEQFF TGTGCCAGCAGCCCCCGGGACACCTCCTACAATGAGCAGTTCTTC
TRBJ2-2 TRBV7-3 NA NA CASSLSSAVDTGELFF TGTGCCAGCAGCTTATCCAGCGCGGTGGACACCGGGGAGCTGTTTTTT
TRBJ2-2 TRBV4-3 TRBD2 NA CPRRRLAQAGVSGTGELFF TGCCCCCGCCGCCGCCTCGCTCAGGCGGGGGTCTCGGGTACCGGGGAGCTGTTTTTT
TRBJ2-3 TRBV7-3 TRBD2 NA CASSLTSGGYGNTDTQYF TGTGCCAGCAGCTTAACCAGCGGGGGGTACGGGAACACAGATACGCAGTATTTT
TRBJ2-7 TRBV3-1/TRBV3-2 TRBD1 NA CASSQDLGARGLYF TGTGCCAGCAGCCAAGATCTTGGAGCGAGGGGGCTGTACTTC
TRBJ1-5 TRBV3-1/TRBV3-2 NA NA CASSQDRASQPQHF TGTGCCAGCAGCCAAGACAGAGCTAGTCAGCCCCAGCATTTT
TRBJ1-5 TRBV10-3 NA few CAISDKGAINQPQHF TGTGCCATCAGTGATAAAGGGGCGATCAATCAGCCCCAGCATTTT
TRBJ1-1 TRBV7-9 NA NA CASTPGRDTEAFF TGTGCCAGCACCCCGGGACGGGACACTGAAGCTTTCTTT
TRBJ2-1 TRBV19 NA few CASTRGVPSYNEQFF TGTGCCAGTACCCGCGGGGTACCCTCCTACAATGAGCAGTTCTTC
TRBJ2-3 TRBV6-5 NA NA CASSYRTDTQYF TGTGCCAGCAGTTACAGGACAGATACGCAGTATTTT
TRBJ2-7 TRBV28 TRBD1 NA CASSPPGQGTYEQYF TGTGCCAGCAGTCCTCCGGGACAGGGAACGTACGAGCAGTACTTC
TRBJ1-2 TRBV28 TRBD1 NA CASSPPDRGYGYTF TGTGCCAGCAGTCCCCCCGACAGGGGATATGGCTACACCTTC
TRBJ1-5 TRBV19 TRBD1 NA CASTIPGGVQPQHF TGTGCCAGTACCATACCAGGGGGGGTTCAGCCCCAGCATTTT
TRBJ1-2 TRBV6-6 NA NA CASSSRYGLGYTF TGTGCCAGCAGTTCCCGCTACGGACTAGGCTACACCTTC
TRBJ1-2 TRBV6-4 NA NA CASSPDRYRSYGYTF TGTGCCAGCAGTCCCGATCGCTACAGATCCTATGGCTACACCTTC
TRBJ1-1 TRBV28 TRBD1 NA CASSPWGDRLAEAFF TGTGCCAGCAGTCCCTGGGGGGACAGGCTCGCCGAAGCTTTCTTT
TRBJ1-1 TRBV2 NA NA CAKAVMNTEAFF TGTGCTAAGGCCGTCATGAACACTGAAGCTTTCTTT
TRBJ2-7 TRBV7-9 NA NA CASSLVTGQGGSEQYF TGTGCCAGCAGCTTAGTTACCGGCCAGGGTGGGTCCGAGCAGTACTTC
TRBJ1-1 TRBV5-1 NA NA CASSIQGKAFF TGCGCCAGCAGCATCCAGGGTAAAGCTTTCTTT